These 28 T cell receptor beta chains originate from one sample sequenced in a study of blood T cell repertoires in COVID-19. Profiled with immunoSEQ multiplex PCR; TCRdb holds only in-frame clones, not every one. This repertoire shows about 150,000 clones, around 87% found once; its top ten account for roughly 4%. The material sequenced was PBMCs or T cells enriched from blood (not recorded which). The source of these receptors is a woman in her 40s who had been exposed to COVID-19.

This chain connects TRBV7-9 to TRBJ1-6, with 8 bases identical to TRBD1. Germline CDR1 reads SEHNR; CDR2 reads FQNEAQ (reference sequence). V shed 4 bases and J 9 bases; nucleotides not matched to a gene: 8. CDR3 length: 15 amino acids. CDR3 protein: CASSYKGQGSSPLHF. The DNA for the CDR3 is TGTGCCAGCAGCTATAAAGGACAGGGAAGTTCACCCCTCCACTTT.

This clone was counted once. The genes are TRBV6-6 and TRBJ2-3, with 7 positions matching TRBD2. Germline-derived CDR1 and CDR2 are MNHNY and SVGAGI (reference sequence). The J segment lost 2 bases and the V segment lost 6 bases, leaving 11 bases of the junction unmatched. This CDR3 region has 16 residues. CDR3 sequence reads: CASRPGGLGPTDTQYF. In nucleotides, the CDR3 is TGTGCCAGCAGGCCGGGAGGTCTGGGGCCCACAGATACGCAGTATTTT.

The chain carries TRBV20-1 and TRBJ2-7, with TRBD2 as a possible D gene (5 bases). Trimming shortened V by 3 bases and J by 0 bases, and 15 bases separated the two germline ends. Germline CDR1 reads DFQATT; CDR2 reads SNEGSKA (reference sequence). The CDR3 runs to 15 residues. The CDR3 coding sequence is TGCAGTGCTAGTGGTCGAGGGATAAACTCCTACGAGCAGTACTTC. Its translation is CSASGRGINSYEQYF.

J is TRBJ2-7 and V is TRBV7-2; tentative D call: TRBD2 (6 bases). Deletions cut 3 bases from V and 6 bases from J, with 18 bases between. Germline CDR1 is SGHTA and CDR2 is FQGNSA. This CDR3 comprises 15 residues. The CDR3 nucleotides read TGTGCCAGCAGCTTGGCGGACTACCCTTCGTCCGAGCAGTACTTC. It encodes CASSLADYPSSEQYF.

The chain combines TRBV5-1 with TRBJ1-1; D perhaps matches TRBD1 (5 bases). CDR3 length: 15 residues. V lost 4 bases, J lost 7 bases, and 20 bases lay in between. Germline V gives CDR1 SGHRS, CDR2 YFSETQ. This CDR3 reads CASSLESRRADEAFF. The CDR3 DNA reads TGCGCCAGCAGCCTGGAATCCCGCAGGGCAGATGAAGCTTTCTTT.

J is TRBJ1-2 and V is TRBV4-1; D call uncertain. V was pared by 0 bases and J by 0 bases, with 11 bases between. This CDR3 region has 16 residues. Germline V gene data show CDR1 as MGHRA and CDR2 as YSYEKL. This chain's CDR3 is CASSQDGGIANYGYTF. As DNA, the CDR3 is TGCGCCAGCAGCCAAGATGGAGGAATCGCTAACTATGGCTACACCTTC.

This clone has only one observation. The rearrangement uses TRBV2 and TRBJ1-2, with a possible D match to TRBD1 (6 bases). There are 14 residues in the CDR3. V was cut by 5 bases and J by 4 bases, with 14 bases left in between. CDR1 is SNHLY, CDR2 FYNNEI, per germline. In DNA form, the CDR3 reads TGTGCCAGCAGTTACGGGACAAACCTCTATGGCTACACCTTC. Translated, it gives CASSYGTNLYGYTF.

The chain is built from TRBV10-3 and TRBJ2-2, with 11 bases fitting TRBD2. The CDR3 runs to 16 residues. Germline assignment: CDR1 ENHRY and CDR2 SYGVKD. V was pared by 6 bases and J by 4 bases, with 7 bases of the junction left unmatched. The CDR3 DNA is TGTGCCATCAGAGGAGGGACTAGCGGACCCACCGGGGAGCTGTTTTTT. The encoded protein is CAIRGGTSGPTGELFF.

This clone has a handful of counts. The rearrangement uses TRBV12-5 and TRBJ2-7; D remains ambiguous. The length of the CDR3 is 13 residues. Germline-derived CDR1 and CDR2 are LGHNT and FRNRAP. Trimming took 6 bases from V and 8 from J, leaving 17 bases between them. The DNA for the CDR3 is TGTGCTAGTGGCTCGGAGACGGCGAACAAGCAGTACTTC. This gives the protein CASGSETANKQYF.

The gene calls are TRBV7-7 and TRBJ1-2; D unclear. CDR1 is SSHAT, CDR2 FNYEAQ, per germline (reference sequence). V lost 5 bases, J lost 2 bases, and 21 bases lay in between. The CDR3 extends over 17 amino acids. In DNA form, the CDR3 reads TGTGCCAGCAGCCCCCCCCCGGGAGGGCGTTTGAACTATGGCTACACCTTC. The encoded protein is CASSPPPGGRLNYGYTF.

CDR3 sequence: CASSLGGTGPYEQYF. The CDR3 DNA reads TGTGCCAGCAGCTTAGGCGGGACAGGTCCCTACGAGCAGTACTTC. This sequence joins TRBV11-2 and TRBJ2-7; TRBD1 matches 8 bases. This CDR3 contains 15 residues. From germline, CDR1 is SGHAT and CDR2 FQNNGV. The V and J ends lost 1 base and 2 bases, in that order; junction bases with no gene match: 4. Drawing the rest from reference TRBV11-2 and TRBJ2-7, the complete variable domain is EAGVAQSPRYKIIEKRQSVAFWCNPISGHATLYWYQQILGQGPKLLIQFQNNGVVDDSQLPKDRFSAERLKGVDSTLKIQPAKLEDSAVYLCASSLGGTGPYEQYFGPGTRLTVT.

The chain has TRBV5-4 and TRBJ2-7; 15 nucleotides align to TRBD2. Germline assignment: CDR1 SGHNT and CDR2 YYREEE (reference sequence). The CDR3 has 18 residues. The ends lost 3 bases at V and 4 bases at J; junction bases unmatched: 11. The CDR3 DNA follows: TGTGCCAGCAGCTCGGGACTAGCGGGAGGATCGGCGGGGTACGAGCAGTACTTC. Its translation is CASSSGLAGGSAGYEQYF. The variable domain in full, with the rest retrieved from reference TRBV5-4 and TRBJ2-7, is ETGVTQSPTHLIKTRGQQVTLRCSSQSGHNTVSWYQQALGQGPQFIFQYYREEENGRGNFPPRFSGLQFPNYSSELNVNALELDDSALYLCASSSGLAGGSAGYEQYFGPGTRLTVT.

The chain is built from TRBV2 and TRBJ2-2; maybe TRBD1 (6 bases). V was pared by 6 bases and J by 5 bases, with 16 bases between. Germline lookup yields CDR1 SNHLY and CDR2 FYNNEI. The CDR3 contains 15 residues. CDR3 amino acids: CASSPQTGKTGELFF. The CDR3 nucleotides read TGTGCCAGCAGCCCCCAAACAGGGAAGACCGGGGAGCTGTTTTTT.

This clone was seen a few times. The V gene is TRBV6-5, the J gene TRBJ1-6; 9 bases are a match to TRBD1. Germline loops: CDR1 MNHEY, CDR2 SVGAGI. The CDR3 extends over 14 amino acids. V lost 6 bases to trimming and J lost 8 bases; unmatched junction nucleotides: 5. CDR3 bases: TGTGCCAGCAGCTTCGGGACAGGGTATTCACCCCTCCACTTT. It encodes CASSFGTGYSPLHF.

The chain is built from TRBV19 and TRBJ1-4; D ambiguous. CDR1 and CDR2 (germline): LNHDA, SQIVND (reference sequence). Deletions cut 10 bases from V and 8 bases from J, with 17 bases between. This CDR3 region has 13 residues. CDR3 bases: TGTGCCATCTCGGGAGGCTTCGGGGAAAAACTGTTTTTT. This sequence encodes CAISGGFGEKLFF.

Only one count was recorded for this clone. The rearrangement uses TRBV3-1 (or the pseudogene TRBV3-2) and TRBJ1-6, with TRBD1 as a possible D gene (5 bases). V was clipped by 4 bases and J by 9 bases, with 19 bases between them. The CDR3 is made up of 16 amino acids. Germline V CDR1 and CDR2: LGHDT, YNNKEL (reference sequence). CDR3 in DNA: TGTGCCAGCAGCCGAAGGTGGACGGGGGTTAGTTCACCCCTCCACTTT. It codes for CASSRRWTGVSSPLHF.

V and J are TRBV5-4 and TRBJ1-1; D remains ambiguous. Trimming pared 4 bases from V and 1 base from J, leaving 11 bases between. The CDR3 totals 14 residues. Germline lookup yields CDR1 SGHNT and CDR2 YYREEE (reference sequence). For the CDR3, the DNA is TGTGCCAGCAGCGCAGAATTATCGAACACTGAAGCTTTCTTT. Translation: CASSAELSNTEAFF.

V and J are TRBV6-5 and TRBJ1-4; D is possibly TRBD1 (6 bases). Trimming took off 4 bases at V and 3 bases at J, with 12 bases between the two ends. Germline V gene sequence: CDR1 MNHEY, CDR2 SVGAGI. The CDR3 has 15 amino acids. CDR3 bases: TGTGCCAGCAGTTCCTACAGGGCCCCTAATGAAAAACTGTTTTTT. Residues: CASSSYRAPNEKLFF.

Here the CDR3 reads CASSQLAGGRAKNIQYF. The CDR3 nucleotides read TGCGCCAGCAGCCAACTAGCGGGGGGCCGGGCCAAAAACATTCAGTACTTC. V usage is TRBV5-1 and J usage is TRBJ2-4; 12 bases are a match to TRBD2. Germline lookup yields CDR1 SGHRS and CDR2 YFSETQ. This CDR3 contains 17 residues. With V trimmed by 4 bases and J by 1 base, 6 bases remained unmatched.

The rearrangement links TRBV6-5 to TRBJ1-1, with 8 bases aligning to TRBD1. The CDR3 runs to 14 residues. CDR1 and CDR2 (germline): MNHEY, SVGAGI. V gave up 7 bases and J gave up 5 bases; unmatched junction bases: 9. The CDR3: CASNKQGEGTEAFF. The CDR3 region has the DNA TGTGCCAGCAACAAACAGGGGGAAGGGACTGAAGCTTTCTTT.

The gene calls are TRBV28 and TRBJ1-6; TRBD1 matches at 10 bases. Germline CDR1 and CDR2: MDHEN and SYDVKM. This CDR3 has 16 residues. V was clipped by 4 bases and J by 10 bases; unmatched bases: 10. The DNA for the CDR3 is TGTGCCAGCAGTTCCCCCCGACAGGGGGCAGGGTCACCCCTCCACTTT. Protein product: CASSSPRQGAGSPLHF.

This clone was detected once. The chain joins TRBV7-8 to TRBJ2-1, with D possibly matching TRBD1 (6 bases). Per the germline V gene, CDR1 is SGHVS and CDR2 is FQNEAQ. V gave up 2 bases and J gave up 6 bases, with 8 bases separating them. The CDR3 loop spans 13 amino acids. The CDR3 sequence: CASSLRTVNEQFF. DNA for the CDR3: TGTGCCAGCAGCTTACGGACAGTCAATGAGCAGTTCTTC.

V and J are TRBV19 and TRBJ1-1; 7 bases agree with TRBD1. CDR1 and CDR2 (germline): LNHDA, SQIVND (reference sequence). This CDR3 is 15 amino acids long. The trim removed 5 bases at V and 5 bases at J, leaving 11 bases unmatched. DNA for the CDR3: TGTGCCAGTAGTCCGACAGGGCTGGGGGAAACTGAAGCTTTCTTT. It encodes CASSPTGLGETEAFF.

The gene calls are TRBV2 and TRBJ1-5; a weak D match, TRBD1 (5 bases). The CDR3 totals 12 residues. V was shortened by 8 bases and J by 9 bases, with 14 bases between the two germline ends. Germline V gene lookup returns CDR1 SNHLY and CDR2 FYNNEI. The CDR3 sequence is CASWGGVGPQHF. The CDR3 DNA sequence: TGTGCCAGCTGGGGAGGGGTAGGGCCCCAGCATTTT. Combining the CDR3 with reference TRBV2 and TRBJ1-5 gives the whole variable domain EPEVTQTPSHQVTQMGQEVILRCVPISNHLYFYWYRQILGQKVEFLVSFYNNEISEKSEIFDDQFSVERPDGSNFTLKIRSTKLEDSAMYFCASWGGVGPQHFGDGTRLSIL.

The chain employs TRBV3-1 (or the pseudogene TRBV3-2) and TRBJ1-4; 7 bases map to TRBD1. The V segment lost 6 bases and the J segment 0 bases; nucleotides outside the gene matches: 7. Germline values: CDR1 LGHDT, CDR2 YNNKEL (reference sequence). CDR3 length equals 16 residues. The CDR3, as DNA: TGTGCCAGCAGGACAGGGTTGCTTGCAACTAATGAAAAACTGTTTTTT. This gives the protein CASRTGLLATNEKLFF.

The CDR3 coding sequence is TGTGCCATCAGTGAAGGACAGGTGAACACTGAAGCTTTCTTT. It codes for CAISEGQVNTEAFF. This sequence joins TRBV10-3 and TRBJ1-1; 7 bases match TRBD1. V lost 3 bases to trimming and J lost 0 bases; unmatched junction nucleotides: 1. Germline CDR1 reads ENHRY; CDR2 reads SYGVKD. The CDR3 covers 14 residues.

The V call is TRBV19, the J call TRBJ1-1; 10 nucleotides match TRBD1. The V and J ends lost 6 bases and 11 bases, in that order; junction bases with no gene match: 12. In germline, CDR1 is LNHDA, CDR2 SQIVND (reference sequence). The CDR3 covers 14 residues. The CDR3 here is CASRLPGQGFEAFF. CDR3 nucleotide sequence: TGTGCCAGTAGGTTACCGGGACAGGGGTTTGAGGCTTTCTTT. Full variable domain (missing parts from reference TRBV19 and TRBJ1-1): DGGITQSPKYLFRKEGQNVTLSCEQNLNHDAMYWYRQDPGQGLRLIYYSQIVNDFQKGDIAEGYSVSREKKESFPLTVTSAQKNPTAFYLCASRLPGQGFEAFFGQGTRLTVV.

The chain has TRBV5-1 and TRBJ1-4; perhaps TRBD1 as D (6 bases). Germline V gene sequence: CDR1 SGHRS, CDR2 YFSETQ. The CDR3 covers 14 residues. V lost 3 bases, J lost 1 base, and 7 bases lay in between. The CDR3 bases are TGCGCCAGCAGCTCACAGGGAACTAATGAAAAACTGTTTTTT. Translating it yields CASSSQGTNEKLFF.